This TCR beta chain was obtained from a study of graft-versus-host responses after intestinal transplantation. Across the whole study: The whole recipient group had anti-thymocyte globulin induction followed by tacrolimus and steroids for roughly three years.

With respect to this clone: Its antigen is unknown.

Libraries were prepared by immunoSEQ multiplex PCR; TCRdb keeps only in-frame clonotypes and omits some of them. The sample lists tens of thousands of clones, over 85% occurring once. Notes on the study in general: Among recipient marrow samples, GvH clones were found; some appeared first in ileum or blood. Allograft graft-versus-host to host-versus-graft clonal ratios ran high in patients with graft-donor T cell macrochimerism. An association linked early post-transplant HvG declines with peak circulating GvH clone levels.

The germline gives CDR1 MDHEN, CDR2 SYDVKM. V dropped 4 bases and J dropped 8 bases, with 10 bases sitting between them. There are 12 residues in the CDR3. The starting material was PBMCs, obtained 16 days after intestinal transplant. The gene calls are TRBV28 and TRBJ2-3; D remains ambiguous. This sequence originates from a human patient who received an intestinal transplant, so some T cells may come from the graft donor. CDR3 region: CASSSLLGTQYF. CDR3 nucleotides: TGTGCCAGCAGTTCGTTACTGGGTACGCAGTATTTT.